The sequence of this TCR beta chain was determined in a study of sequential checkpoint blockade in melanoma. Study at large: After both sequences, patients received maintenance nivolumab. Approximately 20 patients had tumor biopsies before treatment and at week 13.

Treatment denoted: randomized to nivolumab then ipilimumab (arm A) or the reverse (arm B). None of the patients previously received DNA-damaging chemotherapy. The V gene's germline CDR1 is MDHEN and CDR2 SYDVKM. CDR3 length equals 17 residues. V shed 6 bases, J shed 3 bases, and the junction held 10 bases outside the gene matches. Sequencing was performed with immunoSEQ multiplex PCR; in TCRdb, only in-frame clones are kept and a portion is missing. The data show some 2,200 clones, 20% to 25% seen once. This chain joins TRBV28 and TRBJ2-2, with TRBD1 identical over 10 bases. This clonotype was sampled from a human donor with melanoma. This material consisted of tumor tissue (inferred from file names), taken from a patient given nivolumab and ipilimumab in sequence. The CDR3 DNA reads as TGTGCCAGCAGCCCTTTAGGACAGGGGGTATACACCGGGGAGCTGTTTTTT. This encodes CASSPLGQGVYTGELFF.